The source of this T cell receptor (beta chain) is a study of PD-L1 blockade in urothelial cancer. Whole-study context: Blood was analyzed 3 weeks (second dose) and 6 weeks after treatment start. Counts from blood samples showed a median of roughly 150,000 T cells. Whole-study findings and limits: Tumor-associated TCR clones expanded more in blood at 3 weeks in patients with durable benefit.

V lost 0 bases and J lost 8, with 14 bases in between. Per the germline V gene, CDR1 is LGHNA and CDR2 is YNFKEQ. The CDR3 has 15 residues. TCRdb keeps only in-frame clones here, not all; method: immunoSEQ multiplex PCR. The repertoire has about 26,000 clones, around nine tenths of them found once; the top ten carry approximately 31%. This clone came up once. Antigen specificity is unknown. This receptor was identified in a man aged 60-69 years with urothelial cancer. Sequences were derived from PBMCs, sampled around atezolizumab (anti-PD-L1) treatment. The chain combines TRBV4-2 with TRBJ1-3, with TRBD1 as a possible D gene (6 bases). The CDR3 is CASSQDPGVKDTIYF. As DNA, the CDR3 is TGTGCCAGCAGCCAAGATCCAGGGGTAAAAGACACCATATATTTT.